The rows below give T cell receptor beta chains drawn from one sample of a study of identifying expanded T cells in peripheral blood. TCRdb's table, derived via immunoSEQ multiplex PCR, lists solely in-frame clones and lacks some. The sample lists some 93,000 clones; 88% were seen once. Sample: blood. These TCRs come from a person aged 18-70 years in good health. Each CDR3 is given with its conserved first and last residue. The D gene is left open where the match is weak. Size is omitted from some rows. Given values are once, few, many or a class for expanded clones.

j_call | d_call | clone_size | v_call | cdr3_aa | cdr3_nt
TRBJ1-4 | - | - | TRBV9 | CASSVAGATNEKLFF | TGTGCCAGCAGCGTCGCAGGCGCAACTAATGAAAAACTGTTTTTT
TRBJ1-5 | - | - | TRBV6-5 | CASSYSSQGEGQPQHF | TGTGCCAGCAGTTACTCTTCGCAGGGTGAGGGTCAGCCCCAGCATTTT
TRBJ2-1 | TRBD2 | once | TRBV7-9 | CATGPQEAGGVWFF | TGTGCCACCGGACCGCAAGAAGCGGGAGGGGTGTGGTTCTTC
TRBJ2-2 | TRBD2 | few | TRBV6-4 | CASRTSGSTGELFF | TGTGCCAGCAGGACTAGCGGGAGCACCGGGGAGCTGTTTTTT
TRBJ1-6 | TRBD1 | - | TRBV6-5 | CASSDRDNSPLHF | TGTGCCAGCAGTGACAGGGATAATTCACCCCTCCACTTT
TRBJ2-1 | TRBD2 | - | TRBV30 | CAWSGGLAESNEQFF | TGTGCCTGGAGTGGGGGACTAGCAGAATCCAATGAGCAGTTCTTC
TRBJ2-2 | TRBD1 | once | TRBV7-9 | CASIQGGDTGELFF | TGTGCCAGTATACAGGGGGGAGACACCGGGGAGCTGTTTTTT
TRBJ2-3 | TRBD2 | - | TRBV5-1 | CASSLGSGNSDTQYF | TGCGCCAGCAGCTTGGGTAGCGGGAATTCAGATACGCAGTATTTT
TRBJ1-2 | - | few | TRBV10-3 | CAISADFSSPNYGYTF | TGTGCCATCAGTGCCGACTTTTCCTCCCCTAACTATGGCTACACCTTC
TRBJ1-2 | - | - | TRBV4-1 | CASSQARRGRDISPKDGYTF | TGCGCCAGCAGCCAAGCCCGAAGGGGGAGGGACATTAGTCCCAAGGACGGCTACACCTTC
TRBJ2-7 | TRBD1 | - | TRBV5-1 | CASSFTGTGIEQYF | TGCGCCAGCAGCTTTACCGGGACAGGGATCGAGCAGTACTTC
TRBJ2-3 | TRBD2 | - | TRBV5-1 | CASSFTSEDTDTQYF | TGCGCCAGCAGCTTCACTAGCGAAGACACAGATACGCAGTATTTT
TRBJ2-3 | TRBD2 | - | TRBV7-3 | CASSPGGTQYF | TGTGCCAGCAGCCCGGGAGGTACGCAGTATTTT
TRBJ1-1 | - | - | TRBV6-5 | CASSYLARDTEAFF | TGTGCCAGCAGTTACCTAGCCCGGGACACTGAAGCTTTCTTT
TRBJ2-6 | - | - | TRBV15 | CATSRDGTTGANVLTF | TGTGCCACCAGCAGAGACGGGACAACTGGGGCCAACGTCCTGACTTTC
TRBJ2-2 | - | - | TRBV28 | CASSLDGRLGTGELFF | TGTGCCAGCAGTTTAGACGGCAGGTTGGGCACCGGGGAGCTGTTTTTT
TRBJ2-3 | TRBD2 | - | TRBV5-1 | CASSLIASGGADTQYF | TGCGCCAGCAGCTTGATCGCTAGCGGGGGGGCAGATACGCAGTATTTT
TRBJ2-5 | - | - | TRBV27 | CASSSDKTQYF | TGTGCCAGCAGTTCGGATAAGACCCAGTACTTC
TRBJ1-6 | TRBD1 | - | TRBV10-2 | CAISQGAGQSPLHF | TGCGCCATTTCGCAGGGGGCAGGGCAATCACCCCTCCACTTT
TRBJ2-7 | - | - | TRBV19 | CASSILGTGTYEQYF | TGTGCCAGTAGTATATTGGGGACCGGTACCTACGAGCAGTACTTC
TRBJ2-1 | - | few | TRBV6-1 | CASSEGDSYNEQFF | TGTGCCAGCAGTGAAGGGGACTCCTACAATGAGCAGTTCTTC
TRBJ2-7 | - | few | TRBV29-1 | CSVRPPGAYEQYF | TGCAGCGTCAGGCCCCCAGGTGCCTACGAGCAGTACTTC
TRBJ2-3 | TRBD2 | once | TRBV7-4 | CASSRGTSGSSTDTQYF | TGTGCCAGCAGCCGCGGGACTAGCGGATCTAGCACAGATACGCAGTATTTT
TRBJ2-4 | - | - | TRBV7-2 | CASSLSAGRYKNIQYF | TGTGCCAGCAGCTTATCGGCAGGGAGGTACAAAAACATTCAGTACTTC
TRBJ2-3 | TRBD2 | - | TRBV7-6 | CASTRGAGTDTQYF | TGTGCCAGCACGCGGGGGGCGGGCACAGATACGCAGTATTTT
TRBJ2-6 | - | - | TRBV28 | CASSFAVTGANVLTF | TGTGCCAGCAGTTTCGCAGTAACTGGGGCCAACGTCCTGACTTTC
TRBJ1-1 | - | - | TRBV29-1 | CSVEVGIFTEAFF | TGCAGCGTTGAAGTAGGGATTTTTACTGAAGCTTTCTTT
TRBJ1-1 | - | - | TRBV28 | CASSSSRVANTEAFF | TGTGCCAGCAGTTCCTCGAGGGTCGCGAACACTGAAGCTTTCTTT
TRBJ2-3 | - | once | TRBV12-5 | CASAIHGATQYF | TGTGCTAGTGCTATCCACGGAGCTACGCAGTATTTT
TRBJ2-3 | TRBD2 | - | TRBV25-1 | CASSPRRGGTDTQYF | TGTGCCAGCAGTCCCCGACGGGGGGGCACAGATACGCAGTATTTT
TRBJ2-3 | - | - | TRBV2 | CASQEGYTDTQYF | TGTGCCAGCCAGGAGGGGTACACAGATACGCAGTATTTT
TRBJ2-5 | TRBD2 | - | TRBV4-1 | CASSQDRLAGGETQYF | TGCGCCAGCAGCCAAGACAGGCTAGCGGGAGGTGAGACCCAGTACTTC
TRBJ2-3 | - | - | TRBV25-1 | CASSADSYPDTQYF | TGTGCCAGCAGTGCGGACAGTTACCCAGATACGCAGTATTTT
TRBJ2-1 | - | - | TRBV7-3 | CASSPGTGPYNEQFF | TGTGCCAGCAGCCCCGGGACTGGCCCTTACAATGAGCAGTTCTTC
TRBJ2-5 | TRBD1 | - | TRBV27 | CASSSRSYPTGLQETQYF | TGTGCCAGCAGTTCCCGATCTTACCCGACAGGGCTCCAAGAGACCCAGTACTTC
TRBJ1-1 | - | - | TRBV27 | CASSYTGLGTEAFF | TGTGCCAGCAGTTACACAGGGTTAGGCACTGAAGCTTTCTTT
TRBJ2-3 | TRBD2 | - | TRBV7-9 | CASSLTPGLEWSSDTQYF | TGTGCCAGCAGCTTAACCCCAGGACTAGAGTGGAGCTCAGATACGCAGTATTTT
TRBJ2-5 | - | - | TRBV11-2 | CASSQSTGWETQYF | TGTGCCAGCAGCCAATCTACAGGGTGGGAGACCCAGTACTTC
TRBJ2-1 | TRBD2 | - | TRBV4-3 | CASSPLAGAYNEQFF | TGCGCCAGCAGCCCTTTAGCGGGAGCGTACAATGAGCAGTTCTTC
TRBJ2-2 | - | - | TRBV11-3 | CASSLVRVGELFF | TGTGCCAGCAGCTTAGTTCGGGTCGGGGAGCTGTTTTTT
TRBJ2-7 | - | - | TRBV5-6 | CASSHSGAYEQYF | TGTGCCAGCAGCCATTCAGGCGCCTACGAGCAGTACTTC
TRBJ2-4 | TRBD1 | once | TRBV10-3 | CAISESGTGVAKNIQYF | TGTGCCATCAGTGAGTCGGGGACAGGGGTAGCCAAAAACATTCAGTACTTC
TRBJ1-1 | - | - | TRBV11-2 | CASRPIGGGSAFF | TGTGCCAGCAGGCCTATTGGAGGTGGAAGCGCTTTCTTT
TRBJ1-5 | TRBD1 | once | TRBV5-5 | CASRPGQGGFSNQPQHF | TGTGCCAGCAGACCTGGACAGGGTGGGTTTAGCAATCAGCCCCAGCATTTT
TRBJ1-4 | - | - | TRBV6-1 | CASSEARRYGNEKLFF | TGTGCCAGCAGTGAAGCTAGGCGGTATGGTAATGAAAAACTGTTTTTT
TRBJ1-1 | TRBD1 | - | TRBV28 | CASIRGGWGEAFF | TGTGCCAGCATTCGAGGGGGCTGGGGTGAAGCTTTCTTT
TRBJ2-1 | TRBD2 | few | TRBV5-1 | CASSLLASGSNEQFF | TGCGCCAGCAGCTTGCTAGCTAGCGGGAGCAATGAGCAGTTCTTC
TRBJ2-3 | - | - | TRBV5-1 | CASSLVEGPDTQYF | TGCGCCAGCAGCTTGGTGGAGGGCCCAGATACGCAGTATTTT
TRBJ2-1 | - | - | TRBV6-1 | CASSEHVDSYNEQFF | TGTGCCAGCAGTGAACACGTAGACTCCTACAATGAGCAGTTCTTC
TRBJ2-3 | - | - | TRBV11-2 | CASSDPTRGTDAQYF | TGTGCCAGCAGCGATCCTACGAGGGGCACAGATGCGCAGTATTTT
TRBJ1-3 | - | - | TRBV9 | CASSVEGPGNTIYF | TGTGCCAGCAGCGTAGAGGGACCTGGAAACACCATATATTTT
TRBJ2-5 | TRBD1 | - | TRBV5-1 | CASSLVFTGDPETQYF | TGCGCCAGCAGCTTGGTTTTCACAGGGGACCCGGAGACCCAGTACTTC
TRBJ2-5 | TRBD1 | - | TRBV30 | CAWNSTGTGVGETQYF | TGTGCCTGGAATTCGACCGGGACAGGGGTAGGGGAGACCCAGTACTTC
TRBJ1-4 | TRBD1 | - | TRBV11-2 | CASVSQRDSNEKLFF | TGTGCCAGCGTCTCCCAGCGGGACAGTAATGAAAAACTGTTTTTT
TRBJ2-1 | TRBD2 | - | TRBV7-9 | CASSLGTSAGNEQFF | TGTGCCAGCAGCTTAGGAACTAGCGCGGGCAATGAGCAGTTCTTC
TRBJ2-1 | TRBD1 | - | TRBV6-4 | CASSSGTGEYNEQFF | TGTGCCAGCAGCTCCGGGACAGGGGAATACAATGAGCAGTTCTTC
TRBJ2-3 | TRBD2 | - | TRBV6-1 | CASSPPGLATRGQYF | TGTGCCAGCAGTCCCCCGGGACTAGCGACCCGGGGGCAGTATTTT
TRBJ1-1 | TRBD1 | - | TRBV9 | CASSVEGTENTEAFF | TGTGCCAGCAGCGTAGAAGGGACAGAGAACACTGAAGCTTTCTTT
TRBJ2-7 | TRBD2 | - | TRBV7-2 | CASSPQGLYYEQYF | TGTGCCAGCAGCCCCCAGGGACTATACTACGAGCAGTACTTC
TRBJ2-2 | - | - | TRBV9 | CASSVLANTGELFF | TGTGCCAGCAGCGTCCTTGCCAACACCGGGGAGCTGTTTTTT